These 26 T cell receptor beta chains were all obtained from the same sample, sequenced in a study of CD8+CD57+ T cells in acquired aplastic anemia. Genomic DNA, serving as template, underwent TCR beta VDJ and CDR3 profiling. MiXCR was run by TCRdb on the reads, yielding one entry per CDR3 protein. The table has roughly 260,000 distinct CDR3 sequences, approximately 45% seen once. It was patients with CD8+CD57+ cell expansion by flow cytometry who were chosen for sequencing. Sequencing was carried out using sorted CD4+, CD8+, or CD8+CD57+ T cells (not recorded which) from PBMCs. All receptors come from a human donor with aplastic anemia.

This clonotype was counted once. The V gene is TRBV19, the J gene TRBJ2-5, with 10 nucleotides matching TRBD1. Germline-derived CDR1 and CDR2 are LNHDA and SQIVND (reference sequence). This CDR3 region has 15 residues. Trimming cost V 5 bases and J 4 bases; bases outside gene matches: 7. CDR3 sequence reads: CASSEGGQGVETQYF. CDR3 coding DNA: TGTGCCAGTAGTGAAGGAGGACAGGGGGTAGAGACCCAGTACTTC.

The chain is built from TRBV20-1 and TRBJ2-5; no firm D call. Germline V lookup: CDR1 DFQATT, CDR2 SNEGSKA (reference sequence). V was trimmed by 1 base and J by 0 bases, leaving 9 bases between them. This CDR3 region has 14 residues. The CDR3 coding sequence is TGCAGTGCTAGAGGGTTGGGCAACCAAGAGACCCAGTACTTC. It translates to CSARGLGNQETQYF.

Here the CDR3 reads CATSDFLAGGPDTQYF. As DNA, the CDR3 is TGTGCCACCAGTGATTTTCTAGCGGGAGGGCCTGATACGCAGTATTTT. This rearrangement joins TRBV24-1 to TRBJ2-3; 12 bases map to TRBD2. J lost 6 bases, V lost 1 base, and 4 bases had no gene match. The CDR3 consists of 16 residues. The germline gives CDR1 KGHDR, CDR2 SFDVKD.

The CDR3 sequence is CASRSTGEGYEQYF. Here the CDR3 DNA reads TGTGCCAGCAGGTCGACAGGGGAAGGTTACGAGCAGTACTTC. The rearrangement uses TRBV25-1 and TRBJ2-7, with 8 bases matching TRBD1. Germline trimming cut 6 bases from V and 4 bases from J; bases unmatched to any gene: 8. This CDR3 contains 14 residues. CDR1 is MGHDK and CDR2 is SYGVNS in the germline V gene.

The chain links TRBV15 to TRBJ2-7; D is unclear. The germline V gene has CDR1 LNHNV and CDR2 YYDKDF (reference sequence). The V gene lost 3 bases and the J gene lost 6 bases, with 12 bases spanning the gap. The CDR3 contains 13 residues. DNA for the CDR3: TGTGCCACCAGCAGGGCAATCTTCTCCGAGCAGTACTTC. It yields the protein CATSRAIFSEQYF.

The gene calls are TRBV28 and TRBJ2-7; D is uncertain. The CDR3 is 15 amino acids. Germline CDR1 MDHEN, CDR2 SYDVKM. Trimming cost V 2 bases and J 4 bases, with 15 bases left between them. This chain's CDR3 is CASSLRIWMRYEQYF. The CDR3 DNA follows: TGTGCCAGCAGTTTACGCATATGGATGCGGTACGAGCAGTACTTC.

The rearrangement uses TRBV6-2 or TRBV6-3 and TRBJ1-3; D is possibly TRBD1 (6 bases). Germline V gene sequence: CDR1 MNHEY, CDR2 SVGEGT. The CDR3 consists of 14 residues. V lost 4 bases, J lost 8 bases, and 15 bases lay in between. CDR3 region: CASSFLLQGHTIYF. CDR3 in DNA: TGTGCCAGCAGTTTCCTCTTACAGGGACACACCATATATTTT.

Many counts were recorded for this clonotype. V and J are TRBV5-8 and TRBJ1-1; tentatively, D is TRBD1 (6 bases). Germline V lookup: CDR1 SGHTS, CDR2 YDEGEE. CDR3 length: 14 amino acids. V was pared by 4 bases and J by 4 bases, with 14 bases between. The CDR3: CASSLQGLGTEAFF. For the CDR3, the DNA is TGTGCCAGCAGCCTTCAGGGGCTCGGCACTGAAGCTTTCTTT.

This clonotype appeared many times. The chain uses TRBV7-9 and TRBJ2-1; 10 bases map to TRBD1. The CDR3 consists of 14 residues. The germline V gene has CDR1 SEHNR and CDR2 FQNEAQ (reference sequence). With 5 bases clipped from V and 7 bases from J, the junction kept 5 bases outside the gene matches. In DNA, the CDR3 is TGTGCCAGCAGCCCGCGGACAGGGGGGAATGAGCAGTTCTTC. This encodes CASSPRTGGNEQFF.

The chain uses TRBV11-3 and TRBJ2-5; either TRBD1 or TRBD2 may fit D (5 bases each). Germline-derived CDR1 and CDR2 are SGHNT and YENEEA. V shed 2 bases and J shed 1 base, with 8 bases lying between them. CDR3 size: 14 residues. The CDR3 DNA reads TGTGCCAGCAGCTTAACCGGGGCCCAAGAGACCCAGTACTTC. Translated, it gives CASSLTGAQETQYF.

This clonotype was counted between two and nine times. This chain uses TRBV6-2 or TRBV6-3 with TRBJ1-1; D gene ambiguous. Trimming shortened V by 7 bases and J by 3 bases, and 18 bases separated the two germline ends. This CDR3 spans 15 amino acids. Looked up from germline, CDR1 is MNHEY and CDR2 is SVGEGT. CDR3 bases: TGTGCCAGCATTCGGCGCCACCGCTCCGACACTGAAGCTTTCTTT. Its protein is CASIRRHRSDTEAFF.

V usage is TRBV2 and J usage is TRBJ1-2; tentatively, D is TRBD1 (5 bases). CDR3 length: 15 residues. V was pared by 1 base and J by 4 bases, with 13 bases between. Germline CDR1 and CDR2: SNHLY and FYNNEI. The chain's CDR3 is CASSEVGQGIYGYTF. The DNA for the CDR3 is TGTGCCAGCAGTGAAGTGGGGCAGGGCATCTATGGCTACACCTTC.

The CDR3 loop is CASSLYSGRDSYNEQFF. In DNA, the CDR3 is TGTGCCAGCAGCCTGTATAGCGGGAGGGACTCCTACAATGAGCAGTTCTTC. The rearrangement links TRBV7-9 to TRBJ2-1; 11 bases fit TRBD2. The CDR3 has 17 amino acids. Trimming took 5 bases from V and 0 from J; bases not matched to a gene: 6. The V gene's germline CDR1 is SEHNR and CDR2 FQNEAQ (reference sequence). The variable domain in full, with the rest retrieved from reference TRBV7-9 and TRBJ2-1, is DTGVSQNPRHKITKRGQNVTFRCDPISEHNRLYWYRQTLGQGPEFLTYFQNEAQLEKSRLLSDRFSAERPKGSFSTLEIQRTEQGDSAMYLCASSLYSGRDSYNEQFFGPGTRLTVL.

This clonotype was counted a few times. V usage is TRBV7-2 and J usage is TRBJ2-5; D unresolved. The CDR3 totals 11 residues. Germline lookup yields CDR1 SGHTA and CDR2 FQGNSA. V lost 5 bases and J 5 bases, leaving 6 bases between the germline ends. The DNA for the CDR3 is TGTGCCAGCAGCCGAGCGGAGACCCAGTACTTC. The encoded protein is CASSRAETQYF.

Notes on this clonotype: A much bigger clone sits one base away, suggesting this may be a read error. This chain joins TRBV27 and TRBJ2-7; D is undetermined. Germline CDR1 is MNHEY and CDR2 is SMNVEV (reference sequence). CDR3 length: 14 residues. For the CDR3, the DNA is TGTGCCAGCAGTAACGGCGGAATATCCTACGAGCAGCACTTC. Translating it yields CASSNGGISYEQHF.

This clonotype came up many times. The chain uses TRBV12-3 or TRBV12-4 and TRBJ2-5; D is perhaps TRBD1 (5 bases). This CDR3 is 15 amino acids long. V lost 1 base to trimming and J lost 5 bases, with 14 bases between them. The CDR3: CASSLGRRDWETQYF. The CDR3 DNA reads TGTGCCAGCAGTTTAGGGCGCAGGGATTGGGAGACCCAGTACTTC.

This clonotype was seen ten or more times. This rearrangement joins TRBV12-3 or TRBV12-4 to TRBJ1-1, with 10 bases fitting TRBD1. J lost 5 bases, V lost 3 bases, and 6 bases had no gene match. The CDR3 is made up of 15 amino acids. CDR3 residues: CASSLGQGKLTEAFF. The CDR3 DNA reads TGTGCCAGCAGTTTGGGACAGGGGAAACTGACTGAAGCTTTCTTT.

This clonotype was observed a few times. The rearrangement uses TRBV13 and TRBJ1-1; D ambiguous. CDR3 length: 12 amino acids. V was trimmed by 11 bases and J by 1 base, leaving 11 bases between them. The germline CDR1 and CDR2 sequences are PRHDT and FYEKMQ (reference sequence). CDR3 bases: TGTGCCTGCTTATGGTCGAACACTGAAGCTTTCTTT. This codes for CACLWSNTEAFF.

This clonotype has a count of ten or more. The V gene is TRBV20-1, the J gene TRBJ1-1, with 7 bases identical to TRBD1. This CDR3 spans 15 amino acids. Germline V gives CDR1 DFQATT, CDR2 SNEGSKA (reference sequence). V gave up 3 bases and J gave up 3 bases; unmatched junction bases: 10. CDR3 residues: CSASDRDREYTEAFF. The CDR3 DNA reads TGCAGTGCTAGCGACCGGGACAGAGAGTACACTGAAGCTTTCTTT.

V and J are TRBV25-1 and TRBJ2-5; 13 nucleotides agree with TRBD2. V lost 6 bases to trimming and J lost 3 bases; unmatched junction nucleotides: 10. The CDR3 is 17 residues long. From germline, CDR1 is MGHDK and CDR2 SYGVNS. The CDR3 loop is CASRRTSGGAYKETQYF. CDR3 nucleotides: TGTGCCAGCAGACGGACTAGCGGGGGAGCATACAAAGAGACCCAGTACTTC. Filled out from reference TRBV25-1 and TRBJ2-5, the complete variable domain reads EADIYQTPRYLVIGTGKKITLECSQTMGHDKMYWYQQDPGMELHLIHYSYGVNSTEKGDLSSESTVSRIRTEHFPLTLESARPSHTSQYLCASRRTSGGAYKETQYFGPGTRLLVL.

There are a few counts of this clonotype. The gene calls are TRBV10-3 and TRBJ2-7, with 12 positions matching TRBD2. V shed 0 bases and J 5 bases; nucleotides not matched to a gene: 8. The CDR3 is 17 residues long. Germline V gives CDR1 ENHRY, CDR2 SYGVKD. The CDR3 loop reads CAISESKGLAGFDEQYF. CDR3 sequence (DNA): TGTGCCATCAGTGAGTCGAAAGGACTAGCGGGATTTGACGAGCAGTACTTC.

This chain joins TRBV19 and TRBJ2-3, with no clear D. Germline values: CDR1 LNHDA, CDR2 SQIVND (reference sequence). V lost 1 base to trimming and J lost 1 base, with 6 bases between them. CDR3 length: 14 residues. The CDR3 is CASSIGRGTDTQYF. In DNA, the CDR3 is TGTGCCAGTAGTATAGGAAGGGGCACAGATACGCAGTATTTT.

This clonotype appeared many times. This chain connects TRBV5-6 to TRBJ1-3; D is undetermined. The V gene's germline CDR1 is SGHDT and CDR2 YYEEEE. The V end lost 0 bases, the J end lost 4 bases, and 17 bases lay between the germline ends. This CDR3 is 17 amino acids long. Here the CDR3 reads CASSLASTELQGNTIYF. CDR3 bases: TGTGCCAGCAGCTTGGCCTCAACAGAGTTACAAGGAAACACCATATATTTT.

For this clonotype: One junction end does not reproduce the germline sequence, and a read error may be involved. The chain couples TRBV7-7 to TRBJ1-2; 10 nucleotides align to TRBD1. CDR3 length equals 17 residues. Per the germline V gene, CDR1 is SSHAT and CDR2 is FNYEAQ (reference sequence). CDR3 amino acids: CASSFQGVGTGVDGYTF. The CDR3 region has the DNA TGTGCTAGCAGCTTCCAGGGGGTCGGGACAGGGGTGGATGGCTACACCTTC.

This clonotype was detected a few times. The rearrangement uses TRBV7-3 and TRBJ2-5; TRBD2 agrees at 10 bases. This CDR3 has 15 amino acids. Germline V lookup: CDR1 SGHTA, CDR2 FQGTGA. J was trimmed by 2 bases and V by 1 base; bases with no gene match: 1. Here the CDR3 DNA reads TGTGCCAGCAGCTTAATGACTAGCGGGCAAGAGACCCAGTACTTC. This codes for CASSLMTSGQETQYF.

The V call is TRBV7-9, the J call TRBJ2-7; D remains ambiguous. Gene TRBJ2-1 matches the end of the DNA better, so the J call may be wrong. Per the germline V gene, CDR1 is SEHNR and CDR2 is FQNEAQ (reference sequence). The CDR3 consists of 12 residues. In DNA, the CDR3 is TGTGCCAGCAGGGATCCTGGCGGTGAGCAGTTCTTC. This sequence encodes CASRDPGGEQFF.